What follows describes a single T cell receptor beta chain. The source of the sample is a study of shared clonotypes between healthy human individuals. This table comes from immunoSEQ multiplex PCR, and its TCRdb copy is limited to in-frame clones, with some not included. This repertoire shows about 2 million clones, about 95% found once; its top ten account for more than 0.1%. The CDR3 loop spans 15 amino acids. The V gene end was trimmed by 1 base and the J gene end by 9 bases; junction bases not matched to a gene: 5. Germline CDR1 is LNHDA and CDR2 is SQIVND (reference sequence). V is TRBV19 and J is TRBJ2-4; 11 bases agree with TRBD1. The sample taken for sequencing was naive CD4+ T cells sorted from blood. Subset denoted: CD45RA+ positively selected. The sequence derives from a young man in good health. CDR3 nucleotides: TGTGCCAGTAGTATAGCCGGACAGGGGGCCGGCATTCAGTACTTC. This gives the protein CASSIAGQGAGIQYF.